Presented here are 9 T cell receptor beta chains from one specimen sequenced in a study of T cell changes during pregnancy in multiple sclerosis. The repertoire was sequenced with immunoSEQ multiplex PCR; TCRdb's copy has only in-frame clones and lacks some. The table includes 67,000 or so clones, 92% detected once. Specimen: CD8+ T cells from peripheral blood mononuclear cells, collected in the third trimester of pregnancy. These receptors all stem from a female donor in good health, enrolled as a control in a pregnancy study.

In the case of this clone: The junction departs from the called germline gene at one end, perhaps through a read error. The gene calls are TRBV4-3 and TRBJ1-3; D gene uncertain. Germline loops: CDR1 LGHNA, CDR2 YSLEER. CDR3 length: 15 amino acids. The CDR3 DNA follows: TGCGCCAGCAGCCAAGGGAGAAGCTCTGGAAGCACCATATATTTT. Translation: CASSQGRSSGSTIYF.

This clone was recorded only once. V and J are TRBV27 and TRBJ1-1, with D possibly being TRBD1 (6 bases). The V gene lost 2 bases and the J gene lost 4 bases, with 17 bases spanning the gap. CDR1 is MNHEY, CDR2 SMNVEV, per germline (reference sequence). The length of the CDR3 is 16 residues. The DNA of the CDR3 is TGTGCCAGCAGTTTAAGTATGGGACATTTCCCCACTGAAGCTTTCTTT. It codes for CASSLSMGHFPTEAFF.

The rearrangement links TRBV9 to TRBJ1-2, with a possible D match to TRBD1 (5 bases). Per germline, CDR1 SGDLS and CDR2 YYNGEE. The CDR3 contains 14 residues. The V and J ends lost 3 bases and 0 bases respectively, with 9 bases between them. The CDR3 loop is CASSEGQANYGYTF. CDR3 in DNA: TGTGCCAGCAGCGAGGGGCAGGCTAACTATGGCTACACCTTC. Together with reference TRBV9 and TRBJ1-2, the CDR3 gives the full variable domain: DSGVTQTPKHLITATGQRVTLRCSPRSGDLSVYWYQQSLDQGLQFLIQYYNGEERAKGNILERFSAQQFPDLHSELNLSSLELGDSALYFCASSEGQANYGYTFGSGTRLTVV.

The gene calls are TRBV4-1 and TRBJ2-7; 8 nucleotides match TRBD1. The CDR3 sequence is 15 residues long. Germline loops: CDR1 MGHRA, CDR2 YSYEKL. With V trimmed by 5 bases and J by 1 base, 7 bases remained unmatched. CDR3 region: CASSTRQGSSYEQYF. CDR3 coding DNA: TGCGCCAGCAGCACCCGACAGGGGAGTTCCTACGAGCAGTACTTC.

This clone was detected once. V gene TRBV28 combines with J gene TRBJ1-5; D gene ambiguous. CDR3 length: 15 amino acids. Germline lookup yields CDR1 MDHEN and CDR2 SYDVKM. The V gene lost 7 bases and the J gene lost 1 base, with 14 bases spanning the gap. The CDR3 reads CASNDGGLSNQPQHF. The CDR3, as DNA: TGTGCCAGCAACGACGGCGGGCTGAGCAATCAGCCCCAGCATTTT.

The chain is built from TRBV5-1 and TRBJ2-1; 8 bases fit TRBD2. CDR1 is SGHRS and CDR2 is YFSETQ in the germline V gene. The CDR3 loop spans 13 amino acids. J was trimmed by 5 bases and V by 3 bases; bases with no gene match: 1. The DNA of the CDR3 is TGCGCCAGCAGCTCGGGACTAGACAATGAGCAGTTCTTC. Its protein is CASSSGLDNEQFF.

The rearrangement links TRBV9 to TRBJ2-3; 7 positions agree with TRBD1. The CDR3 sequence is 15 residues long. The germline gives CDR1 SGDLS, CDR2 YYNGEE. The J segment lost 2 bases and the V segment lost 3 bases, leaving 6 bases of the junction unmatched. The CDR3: CASSATGAHTDTQYF. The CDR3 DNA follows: TGTGCCAGCAGCGCTACAGGGGCCCACACAGATACGCAGTATTTT.

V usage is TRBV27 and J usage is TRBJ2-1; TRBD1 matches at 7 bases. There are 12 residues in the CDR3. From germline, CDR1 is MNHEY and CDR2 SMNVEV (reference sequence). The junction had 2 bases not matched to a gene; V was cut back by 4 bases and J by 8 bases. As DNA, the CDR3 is TGTGCCAGCAGTTCGACAGGGTATGAGCAGTTCTTC. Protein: CASSSTGYEQFF.

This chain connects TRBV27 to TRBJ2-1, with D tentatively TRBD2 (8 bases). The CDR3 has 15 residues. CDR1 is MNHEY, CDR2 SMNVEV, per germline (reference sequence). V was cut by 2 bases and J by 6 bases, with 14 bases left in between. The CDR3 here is CASSLDRAGGNEQFF. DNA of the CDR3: TGTGCCAGCAGTTTAGACAGGGCGGGAGGCAATGAGCAGTTCTTC.